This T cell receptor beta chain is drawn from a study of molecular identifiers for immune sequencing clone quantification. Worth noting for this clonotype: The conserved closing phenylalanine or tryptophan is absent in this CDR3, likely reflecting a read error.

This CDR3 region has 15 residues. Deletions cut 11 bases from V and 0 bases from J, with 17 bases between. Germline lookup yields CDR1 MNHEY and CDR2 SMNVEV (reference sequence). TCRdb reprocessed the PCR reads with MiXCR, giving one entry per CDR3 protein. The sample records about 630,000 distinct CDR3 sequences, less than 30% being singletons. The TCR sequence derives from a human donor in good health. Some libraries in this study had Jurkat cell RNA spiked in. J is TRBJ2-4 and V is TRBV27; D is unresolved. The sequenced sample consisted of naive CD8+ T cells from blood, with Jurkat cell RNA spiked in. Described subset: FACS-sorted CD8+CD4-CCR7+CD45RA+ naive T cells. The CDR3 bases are TGTGCCGGCACATCGTCTAACCTAGCCAAAAACATTCAGTACCTC. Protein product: CAGTSSNLAKNIQYL.